These 17 T cell receptor beta chains share one sample of origin, sequenced in a study of cytomegalovirus exposure and HLA in healthy donors. Researchers ran the PCR with 60 Vbeta and 13 Jbeta primers. TCRdb's table, derived via immunoSEQ multiplex PCR, lists solely in-frame clones and lacks some. The sample includes under 150,000 clones, 80% to 90% seen only once; the top ten take roughly 3%. The sequenced sample consisted of PBMCs. The source of these receptors is a man aged 50-60 years in good health and CMV-seronegative.

The chain uses TRBV7-9 and TRBJ2-7; perhaps TRBD1 as D (6 bases). The CDR3 sequence is 13 residues long. The germline V gene has CDR1 SEHNR and CDR2 FQNEAQ (reference sequence). Trimming pared 4 bases from V and 3 bases from J, leaving 10 bases between. CDR3: CASSSRTDYEQYF. The CDR3 nucleotides read TGTGCCAGCAGCTCCAGGACAGACTACGAGCAGTACTTC.

A single count supports this clone. The genes are TRBV4-2 and TRBJ1-5; TRBD1 agrees at 7 bases. Germline trimming cut 0 bases from V and 3 bases from J; bases unmatched to any gene: 5. Germline V gene sequence: CDR1 LGHNA, CDR2 YNFKEQ. This CDR3 comprises 16 residues. CDR3 coding DNA: TGTGCCAGCAGCCAAGATACGGGGACAGTCAATCAGCCCCAGCATTTT. The encoded protein is CASSQDTGTVNQPQHF.

The V call is TRBV5-4, the J call TRBJ2-5; TRBD1 agrees at 7 bases. The CDR3 length is 13 residues. Germline loops: CDR1 SGHNT, CDR2 YYREEE (reference sequence). V shed 4 bases and J 5 bases; nucleotides not matched to a gene: 5. CDR3 in amino acids: CASSRGQEETQYF. CDR3 nucleotide sequence: TGTGCCAGCAGCCGCGGACAGGAGGAGACCCAGTACTTC.

The rearrangement links TRBV13 to TRBJ2-1; D is possibly TRBD1 (5 bases). Trimming removed 0 bases from V and 9 bases from J, with 24 bases in between. CDR3 size: 18 residues. CDR1 is PRHDT, CDR2 FYEKMQ, per germline (reference sequence). CDR3 nucleotides: TGTGCCAGCAGCTTAGGGGTCACCAGGGTCCCACACACAGGTGAGCAGTTCTTC. It specifies CASSLGVTRVPHTGEQFF.

Worth noting for this clone: A junction boundary mismatches the germline segment, possibly from a read error. The V gene is TRBV7-9, the J gene TRBJ1-1, with TRBD1 matching over 7 bases. Germline values: CDR1 SEHNR, CDR2 FQNEAQ (reference sequence). This CDR3 has 16 residues. In DNA, the CDR3 is TGTTCCAGCAGCACCCCCTTACAGGGGTCGAACACTGAAGCTTTCTTT. It is translated as CSSSTPLQGSNTEAFF.

CDR3 sequence: CASRQVQGLSDTEAFF. The CDR3 nucleotides read TGTGCCAGCAGGCAAGTACAGGGCTTATCGGACACTGAAGCTTTCTTT. The V and J genes are TRBV6-6 and TRBJ1-1; possibly TRBD1 for D (6 bases). Germline CDR1 is MNHNY and CDR2 is SVGAGI (reference sequence). The germline V and J ends were trimmed by 6 bases and 3 bases, with 20 bases remaining between them. The CDR3 totals 16 residues.

The chain is built from TRBV4-3 and TRBJ2-2; 9 bases map to TRBD2. This CDR3 has 14 residues. The germline CDR1 and CDR2 sequences are LGHNA and YSLEER. V shed 0 bases, J shed 7 bases, and the junction held 0 bases outside the gene matches. CDR3 nucleotide sequence: TGCGCCAGCAGCCAAGAACTAGCGGGCGGGGAGCTGTTTTTT. Translating it yields CASSQELAGGELFF.

This clone was detected a few times. The CDR3 bases are TGCAGCGCCGCGGGAGATAGGCTTTCCACCGGGGAGCTGTTTTTT. Translated, it gives CSAAGDRLSTGELFF. The chain combines TRBV29-1 with TRBJ2-2; 7 bases align to TRBD2. This CDR3 is built from 15 residues. The J segment lost 4 bases and the V segment lost 7 bases, leaving 12 bases of the junction unmatched. Germline assignment: CDR1 SQVTM and CDR2 ANQGSEA.

The chain combines TRBV9 with TRBJ2-3, with TRBD2 identical over 8 bases. The germline gives CDR1 SGDLS, CDR2 YYNGEE. The CDR3 is made up of 16 amino acids. Trimming cost V 0 bases and J 2 bases; bases outside gene matches: 5. The CDR3 nucleotides are TGTGCCAGCAGCGTAGAGGCAGCGGGGGACACAGATACGCAGTATTTT. Encoded protein: CASSVEAAGDTDTQYF. Full variable domain (rest looked up from reference TRBV9 and TRBJ2-3): DSGVTQTPKHLITATGQRVTLRCSPRSGDLSVYWYQQSLDQGLQFLIQYYNGEERAKGNILERFSAQQFPDLHSELNLSSLELGDSALYFCASSVEAAGDTDTQYFGPGTRLTVL.

V gene TRBV9 combines with J gene TRBJ1-3; D is possibly TRBD1 (5 bases). The CDR3 loop spans 14 amino acids. The germline CDR1 and CDR2 sequences are SGDLS and YYNGEE. The V gene lost 2 bases and the J gene lost 3 bases, with 9 bases spanning the gap. The CDR3 sequence: CASSVGGFGNTIYF. The DNA for the CDR3 is TGTGCCAGCAGCGTGGGGGGATTTGGAAACACCATATATTTT.

The chain carries TRBV6-4 and TRBJ2-2, with 8 bases fitting TRBD2. J was trimmed by 5 bases and V by 6 bases; bases with no gene match: 5. The CDR3 spans 14 residues. Germline V gives CDR1 MRHNA, CDR2 SNTAGT. CDR3 sequence reads: CASSKLADTGELFF. CDR3 DNA sequence: TGTGCCAGCAGCAAACTAGCGGATACCGGGGAGCTGTTTTTT.

The chain couples TRBV6-6 to TRBJ2-1, with D possibly TRBD1 on 5 matching bases. V was trimmed by 4 bases and J by 4 bases, leaving 5 bases between them. The CDR3 contains 12 residues. In germline, CDR1 is MNHNY, CDR2 SVGAGI (reference sequence). The CDR3 DNA is TGTGCCAGCAGTTCAGGGTACAATGAGCAGTTCTTC. This gives the protein CASSSGYNEQFF.

The gene calls are TRBV15 and TRBJ2-3, with D possibly matching TRBD1 (6 bases). Trimming took 0 bases from V and 0 from J, leaving 13 bases between them. This CDR3 comprises 17 residues. Germline assignment: CDR1 LNHNV and CDR2 YYDKDF (reference sequence). The CDR3 coding sequence is TGTGCCACCAGCAGAGAAACATTAACAGGGAGCACAGATACGCAGTATTTT. Translation: CATSRETLTGSTDTQYF.

The chain links TRBV2 to TRBJ1-1; D is perhaps TRBD1 (5 bases). There are 16 residues in the CDR3. V was clipped by 2 bases and J by 1 base, with 14 bases between them. Germline V gene sequence: CDR1 SNHLY, CDR2 FYNNEI. The CDR3 sequence is CASSELAGIGNTEAFF. CDR3 coding DNA: TGTGCCAGCAGTGAATTGGCAGGGATCGGGAACACTGAAGCTTTCTTT.

The rearrangement joins TRBV29-1 to TRBJ1-2; TRBD1 is a possible D gene (5 bases). V was trimmed by 2 bases and J by 4 bases, leaving 11 bases between them. This CDR3 region has 13 residues. The germline CDR1 and CDR2 sequences are SQVTM and ANQGSEA. The CDR3 bases are TGCAGCGTTGAAAAGACAGCTAGCTATGGCTACACCTTC. Protein sequence: CSVEKTASYGYTF.

This chain links TRBV2 with TRBJ1-6; 12 bases match TRBD1. This CDR3 is 19 amino acids long. From germline, CDR1 is SNHLY and CDR2 FYNNEI. V lost 8 bases, J lost 10 bases, and 21 bases stayed unmatched. The CDR3 here is CASQRPSGQGQGAGSPLHF. In DNA form, the CDR3 reads TGTGCCAGCCAACGTCCAAGCGGCCAGGGACAGGGGGCCGGATCACCCCTCCACTTT.

This chain links TRBV6-5 with TRBJ2-5; TRBD2 agrees at 7 bases. Looked up from germline, CDR1 is MNHEY and CDR2 is SVGAGI. V shed 6 bases, J shed 5 bases, and the junction held 9 bases outside the gene matches. The CDR3 has 14 amino acids. CDR3 residues: CASSRQLASETQYF. CDR3 sequence (DNA): TGTGCCAGCAGCCGACAACTAGCGAGTGAGACCCAGTACTTC.